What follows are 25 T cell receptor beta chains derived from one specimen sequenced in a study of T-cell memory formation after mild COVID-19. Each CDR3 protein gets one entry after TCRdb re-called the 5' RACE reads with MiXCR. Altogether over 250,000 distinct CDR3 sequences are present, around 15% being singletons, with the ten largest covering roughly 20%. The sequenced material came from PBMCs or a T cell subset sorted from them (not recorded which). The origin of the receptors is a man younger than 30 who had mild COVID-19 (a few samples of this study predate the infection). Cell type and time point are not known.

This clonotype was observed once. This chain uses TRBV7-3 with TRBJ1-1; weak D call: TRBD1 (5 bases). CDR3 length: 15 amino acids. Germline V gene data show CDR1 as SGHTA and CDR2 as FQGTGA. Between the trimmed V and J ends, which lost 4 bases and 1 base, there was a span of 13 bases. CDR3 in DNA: TGTGCCAGCAGCTGGGGACCGACGGCGAACACTGAAGCTTTCTTT. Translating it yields CASSWGPTANTEAFF. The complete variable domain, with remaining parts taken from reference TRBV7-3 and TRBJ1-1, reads GAGVSQTPSNKVTEKGKYVELRCDPISGHTALYWYRQSLGQGPEFLIYFQGTGAADDSGLPNDRFFAVRPEGSVSTLKIQRTERGDSAVYLCASSWGPTANTEAFFGQGTRLTVV.

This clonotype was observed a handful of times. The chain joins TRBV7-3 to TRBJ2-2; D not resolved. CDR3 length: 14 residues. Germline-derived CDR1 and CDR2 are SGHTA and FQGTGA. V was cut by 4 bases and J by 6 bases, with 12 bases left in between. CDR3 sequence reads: CASSSRVDAGELFF. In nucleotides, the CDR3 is TGTGCCAGCAGCTCACGGGTTGATGCCGGGGAGCTGTTTTTT.

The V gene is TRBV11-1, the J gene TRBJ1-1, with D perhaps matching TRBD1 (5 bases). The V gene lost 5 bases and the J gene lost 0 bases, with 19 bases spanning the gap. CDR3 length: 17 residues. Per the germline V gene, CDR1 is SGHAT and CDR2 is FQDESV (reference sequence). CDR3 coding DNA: TGTGCCAGCAGCGCGAAAACCAGGGACCAGATGAACACTGAAGCTTTCTTT. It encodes CASSAKTRDQMNTEAFF. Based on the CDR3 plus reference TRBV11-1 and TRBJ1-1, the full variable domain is EAEVAQSPRYKITEKSQAVAFWCDPISGHATLYWYRQILGQGPELLVQFQDESVVDDSQLPKDRFSAERLKGVDSTLKIQPAELGDSAMYLCASSAKTRDQMNTEAFFGQGTRLTVV.

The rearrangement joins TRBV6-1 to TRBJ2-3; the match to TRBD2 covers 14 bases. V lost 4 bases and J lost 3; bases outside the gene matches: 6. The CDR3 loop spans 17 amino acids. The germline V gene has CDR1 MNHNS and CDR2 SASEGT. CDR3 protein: CASSGGLAGARTDTQYF. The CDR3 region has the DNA TGTGCCAGCAGTGGGGGACTAGCGGGGGCGAGGACAGATACGCAGTATTTT.

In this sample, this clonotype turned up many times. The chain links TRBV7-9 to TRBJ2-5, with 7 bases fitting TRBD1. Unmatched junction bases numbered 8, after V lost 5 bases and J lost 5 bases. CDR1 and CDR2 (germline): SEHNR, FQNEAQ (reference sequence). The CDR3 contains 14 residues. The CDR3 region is CASSTAGGRETQYF. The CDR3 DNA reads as TGTGCCAGCAGCACCGCAGGGGGTCGGGAGACCCAGTACTTC. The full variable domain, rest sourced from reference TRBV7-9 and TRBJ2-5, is DTGVSQNPRHKITKRGQNVTFRCDPISEHNRLYWYRQTLGQGPEFLTYFQNEAQLEKSRLLSDRFSAERPKGSFSTLEIQRTEQGDSAMYLCASSTAGGRETQYFGPGTRLLVL.

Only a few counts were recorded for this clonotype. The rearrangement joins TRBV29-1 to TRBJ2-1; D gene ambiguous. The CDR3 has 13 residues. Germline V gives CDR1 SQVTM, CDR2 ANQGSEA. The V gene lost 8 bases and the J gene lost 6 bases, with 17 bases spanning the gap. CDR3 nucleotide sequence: TGCAGCCCCCTAATTCTCGGCGGCAATGAGCAGTTCTTC. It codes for CSPLILGGNEQFF.

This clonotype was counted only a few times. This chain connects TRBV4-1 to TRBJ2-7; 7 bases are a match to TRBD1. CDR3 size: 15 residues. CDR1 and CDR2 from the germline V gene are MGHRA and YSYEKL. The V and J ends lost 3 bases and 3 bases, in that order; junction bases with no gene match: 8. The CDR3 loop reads CASSQPRDSRYEQYF. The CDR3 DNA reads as TGCGCCAGCAGCCAGCCTCGGGACAGCCGCTACGAGCAGTACTTC.

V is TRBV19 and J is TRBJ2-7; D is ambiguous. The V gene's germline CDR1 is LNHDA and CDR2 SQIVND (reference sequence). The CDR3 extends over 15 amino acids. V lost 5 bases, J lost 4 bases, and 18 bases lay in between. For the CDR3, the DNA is TGTGCCAGTAGTTTGACCAGGTCGCTGCCGTACGAGCAGTACTTC. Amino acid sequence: CASSLTRSLPYEQYF. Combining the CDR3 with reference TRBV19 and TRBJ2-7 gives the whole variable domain DGGITQSPKYLFRKEGQNVTLSCEQNLNHDAMYWYRQDPGQGLRLIYYSQIVNDFQKGDIAEGYSVSREKKESFPLTVTSAQKNPTAFYLCASSLTRSLPYEQYFGPGTRLTVT.

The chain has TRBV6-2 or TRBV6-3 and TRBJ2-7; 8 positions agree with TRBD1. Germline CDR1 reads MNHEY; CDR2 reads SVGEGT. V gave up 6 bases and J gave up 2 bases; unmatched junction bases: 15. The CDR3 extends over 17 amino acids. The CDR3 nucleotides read TGTGCCAGCAGCAGTTACCCCCGTGGGACAGGCGCCTACGAGCAGTACGTC. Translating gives CASSSYPRGTGAYEQYV.

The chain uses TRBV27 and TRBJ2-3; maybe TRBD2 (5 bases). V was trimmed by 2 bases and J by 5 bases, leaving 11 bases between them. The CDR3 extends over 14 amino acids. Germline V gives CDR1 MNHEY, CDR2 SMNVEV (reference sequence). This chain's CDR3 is CASSLRGGRDTQYF. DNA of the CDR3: TGTGCCAGCAGTTTACGGGGTGGCCGAGATACGCAGTATTTT.

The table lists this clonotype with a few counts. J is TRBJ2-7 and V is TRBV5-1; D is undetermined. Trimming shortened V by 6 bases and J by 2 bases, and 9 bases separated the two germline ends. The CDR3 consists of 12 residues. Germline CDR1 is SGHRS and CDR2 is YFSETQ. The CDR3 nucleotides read TGCGCCAGCACAAGCCCCACCTACGAGCAGTACTTC. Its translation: CASTSPTYEQYF.

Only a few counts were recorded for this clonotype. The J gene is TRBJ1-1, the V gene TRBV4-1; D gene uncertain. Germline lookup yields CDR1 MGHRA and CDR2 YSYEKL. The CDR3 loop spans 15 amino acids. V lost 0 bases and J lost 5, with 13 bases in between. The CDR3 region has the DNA TGCGCCAGCAGCCAAGATCGTTTGGGAGGGACTGAAGCTTTCTTT. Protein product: CASSQDRLGGTEAFF.

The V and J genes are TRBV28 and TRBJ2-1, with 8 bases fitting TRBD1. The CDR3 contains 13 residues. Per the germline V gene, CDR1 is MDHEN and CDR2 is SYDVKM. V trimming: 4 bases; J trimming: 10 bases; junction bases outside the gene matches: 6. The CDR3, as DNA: TGTGCCAGCAGTTCGGGACAGGCACGAGAGCAGTTCTTC. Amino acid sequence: CASSSGQAREQFF.

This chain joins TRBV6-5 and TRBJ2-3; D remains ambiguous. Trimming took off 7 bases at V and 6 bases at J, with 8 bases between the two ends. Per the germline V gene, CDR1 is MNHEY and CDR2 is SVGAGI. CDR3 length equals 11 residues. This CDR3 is CASKGVDTQYF. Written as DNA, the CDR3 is TGTGCCAGCAAGGGTGTTGATACGCAGTATTTT.

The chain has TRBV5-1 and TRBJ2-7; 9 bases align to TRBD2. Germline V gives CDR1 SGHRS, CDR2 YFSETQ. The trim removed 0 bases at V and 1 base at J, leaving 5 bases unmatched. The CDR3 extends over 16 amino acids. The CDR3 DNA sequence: TGCGCCAGCAGCTTGGGGGTAGCGGGGGAGTCCTACGAGCAGTACTTC. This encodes CASSLGVAGESYEQYF.

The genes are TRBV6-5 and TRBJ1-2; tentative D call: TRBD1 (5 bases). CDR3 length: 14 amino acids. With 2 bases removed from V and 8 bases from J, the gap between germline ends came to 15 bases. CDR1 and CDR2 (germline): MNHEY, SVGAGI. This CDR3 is CASSYTSGRVGYTF. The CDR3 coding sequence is TGTGCCAGCAGTTACACCTCAGGGCGGGTCGGCTACACCTTC.

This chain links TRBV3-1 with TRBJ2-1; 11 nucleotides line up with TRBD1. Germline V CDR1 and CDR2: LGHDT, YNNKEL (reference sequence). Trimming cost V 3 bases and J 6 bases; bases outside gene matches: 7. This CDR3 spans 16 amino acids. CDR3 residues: CASSHLGQGVPNEQFF. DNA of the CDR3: TGTGCCAGCAGCCACCTGGGACAGGGGGTCCCCAATGAGCAGTTCTTC.

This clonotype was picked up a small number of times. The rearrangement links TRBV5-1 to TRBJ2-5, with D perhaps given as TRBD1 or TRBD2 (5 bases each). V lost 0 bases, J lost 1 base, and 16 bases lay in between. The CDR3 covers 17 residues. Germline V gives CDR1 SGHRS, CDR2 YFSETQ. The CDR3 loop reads CASSLALSSGTQETQYF. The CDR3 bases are TGCGCCAGCAGCTTGGCCTTGTCGTCGGGGACCCAAGAGACCCAGTACTTC.

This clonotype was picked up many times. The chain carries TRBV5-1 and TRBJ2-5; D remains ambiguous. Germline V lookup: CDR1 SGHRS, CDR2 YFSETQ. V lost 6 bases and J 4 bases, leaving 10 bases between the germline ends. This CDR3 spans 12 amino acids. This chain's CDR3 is CASNDGLETQYF. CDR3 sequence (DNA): TGCGCCAGCAATGACGGGTTAGAGACCCAGTACTTC.

This CDR3 is CAWSTDRGANYGYTF. Here the CDR3 DNA reads TGTGCCTGGAGCACCGACAGGGGCGCGAACTATGGCTACACCTTC. The genes are TRBV30 and TRBJ1-2; TRBD1 aligns across 8 bases. V lost 3 bases and J lost 2; bases outside the gene matches: 8. Germline V gives CDR1 GTSNPN, CDR2 SVGIG (reference sequence). The length of the CDR3 is 15 residues.

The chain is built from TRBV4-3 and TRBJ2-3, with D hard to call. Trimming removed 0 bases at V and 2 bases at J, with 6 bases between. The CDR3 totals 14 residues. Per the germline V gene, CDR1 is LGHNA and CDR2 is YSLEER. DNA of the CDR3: TGCGCCAGCAGCCAAGAACCTTACACAGATACGCAGTATTTT. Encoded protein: CASSQEPYTDTQYF.

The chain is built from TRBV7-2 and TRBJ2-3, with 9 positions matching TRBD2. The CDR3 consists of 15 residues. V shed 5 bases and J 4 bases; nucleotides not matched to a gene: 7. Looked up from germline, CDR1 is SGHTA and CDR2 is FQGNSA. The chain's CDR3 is CASSALAGDADTQYF. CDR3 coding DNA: TGTGCCAGCAGCGCCTTAGCGGGAGACGCAGATACGCAGTATTTT.

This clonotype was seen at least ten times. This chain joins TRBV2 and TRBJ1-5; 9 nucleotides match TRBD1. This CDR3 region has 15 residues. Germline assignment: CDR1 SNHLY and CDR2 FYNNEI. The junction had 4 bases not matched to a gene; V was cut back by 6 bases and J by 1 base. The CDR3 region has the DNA TGTGCCAGCAGCCCCGGGACAGGGAGCAATCAGCCCCAGCATTTT. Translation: CASSPGTGSNQPQHF.

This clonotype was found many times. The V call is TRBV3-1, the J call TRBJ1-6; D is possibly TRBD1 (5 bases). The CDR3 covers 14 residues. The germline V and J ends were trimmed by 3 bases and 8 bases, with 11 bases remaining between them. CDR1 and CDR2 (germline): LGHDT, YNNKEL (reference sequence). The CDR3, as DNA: TGTGCCAGCAGCCAGGTGACAGCCGATTCACCCCTCCACTTT. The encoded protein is CASSQVTADSPLHF.

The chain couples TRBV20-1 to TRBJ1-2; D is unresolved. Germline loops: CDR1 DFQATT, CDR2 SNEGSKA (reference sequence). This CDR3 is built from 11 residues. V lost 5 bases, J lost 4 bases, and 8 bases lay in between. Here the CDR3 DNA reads TGCAGTGCTCCGGATCTCTATGGCTACACCTTC. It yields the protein CSAPDLYGYTF.